Presented here are 7 T cell receptor beta chains from one specimen sequenced in a study of chemoradiotherapy in HPV16-positive cancers. The repertoire was sequenced with immunoSEQ multiplex PCR; TCRdb's copy has only in-frame clones and lacks some. Counted here are 20,000 to 25,000 clones, around 87% occurring once; the ten biggest clones make up around 2%. The source material was blood, sampled from a patient who underwent chemoradiotherapy. These receptors all come from a human donor with HPV-associated anogenital cancer.

This chain links TRBV5-1 with TRBJ1-6; D is perhaps TRBD1 (5 bases). CDR3 length equals 15 residues. V was cut by 0 bases and J by 7 bases, with 11 bases left in between. In germline, CDR1 is SGHRS, CDR2 YFSETQ. CDR3 coding DNA: TGCGCCAGCAGCTTGGGCACAGGCCTGAATTCACCCCTCCACTTT. Its translation: CASSLGTGLNSPLHF.

The genes are TRBV10-3 and TRBJ1-4; D is unclear. Trimming removed 0 bases at V and 0 bases at J, with 8 bases between. Germline assignment: CDR1 ENHRY and CDR2 SYGVKD. The CDR3 length is 16 residues. CDR3 loop: CAISESPFTTNEKLFF. CDR3 nucleotides: TGTGCCATCAGTGAGTCCCCCTTTACAACTAATGAAAAACTGTTTTTT.

The chain employs TRBV7-9 and TRBJ2-7; no definite D call. CDR3 length: 12 residues. Per germline, CDR1 SEHNR and CDR2 FQNEAQ (reference sequence). Deletions cut 5 bases from V and 0 bases from J, with 5 bases between. The CDR3 bases are TGTGCCAGCAGCGTAAGCTCCTACGAGCAGTACTTC. Protein product: CASSVSSYEQYF.

This chain uses TRBV18 with TRBJ1-2, with 11 bases aligning to TRBD1. Trimming took 7 bases from V and 9 from J; bases not matched to a gene: 13. CDR3 length: 15 amino acids. Germline V gene lookup returns CDR1 KGHSH and CDR2 LQKENI. CDR3 amino acids: CASFPLSGQGGSYTF. CDR3 nucleotides: TGTGCCAGCTTCCCCTTATCGGGACAGGGGGGGAGCTACACCTTC.

The rearrangement joins TRBV5-8 to TRBJ2-7, with TRBD2 identical over 16 bases. The CDR3 is 17 residues long. J lost 6 bases, V lost 1 base, and 7 bases had no gene match. Germline CDR1 reads SGHTS; CDR2 reads YDEGEE. The chain's CDR3 is CASSLWGLAGGGAEQYF. The CDR3 DNA reads TGTGCCAGCAGCTTGTGGGGACTAGCGGGAGGGGGAGCCGAGCAGTACTTC.

This clone appeared a single time. This chain uses TRBV5-4 with TRBJ2-5; D uncertain. The length of the CDR3 is 12 residues. Germline CDR1 SGHNT, CDR2 YYREEE (reference sequence). Trimming took 1 base from V and 5 from J, leaving 6 bases between them. The CDR3 reads CASSLPMETQYF. CDR3 DNA: TGTGCCAGCAGCTTGCCCATGGAGACCCAGTACTTC.

This rearrangement joins TRBV6-5 to TRBJ1-3, with D hard to call. CDR1 MNHEY and CDR2 SVGAGI come from the germline V gene. Trimming left V 0 bases short and J 6 bases short, with 6 bases between. This CDR3 is 13 amino acids long. The DNA of the CDR3 is TGTGCCAGCAGTTACTCGAGGACAAACACCATATATTTT. This codes for CASSYSRTNTIYF.